This T cell receptor (beta chain) was documented in a study of cytomegalovirus exposure and HLA in healthy donors (dated by TCRdb to 2015 to 2018). With respect to the entire study: An earlier analysis of approximately 600 of the donors reported about 290 Gb of sequence data and 120 million or so unique TCR beta sequences from about 179 million T cells. About 310 gigabases of sequencing data and tens of millions of unique TCR sequences were included in an early release covering 550 to 650 HLA-typed donors. The later analysis used no new phenotypic data to find candidate immune exposures, relying instead on TCR beta sequences and their occurrence across donors. HLA typing included class I and class II loci at four-digit resolution. The T cell repertoires of about 700 subjects were profiled by immunosequencing and related to cytomegalovirus serostatus. Four to six DR-DQ haplotypes were handled as single units for association and clustering because linkage in the cohort was strong. Among the approximately 400 genotyped donors, around 81% belonged to the genetic ancestry cluster associated with self-reported Caucasian donors. The number of donors typed differed by locus, with about 629-630 for A, B, C, DRB1 and DQB1, about 500 for DQA1, approximately 570 for DPA1, and 400 to 490 for DPB1. In a later genetic analysis, genome-wide SNP genotypes for 398 of the 666 donors were used, and that subset was treated as a discovery cohort. On average, roughly 240,000 unique TCR beta nucleotide sequences were sequenced per donor among 398 genotyped donors of the cohort, with about 17% of those sequences being non-productive. The aim of the study was to test whether cataloging public T cell receptors could identify signatures of past pathogen exposure. A later analysis re-examined previously published TCR beta repertoires from hundreds of donors and added high-resolution HLA genotyping to investigate patterns of TCR occurrence. Donor age, sex, ethnicity and CMV serostatus were collected together with the repertoire data. To predict cytomegalovirus infection status, the study brought together high-throughput TCR immunosequencing, statistical association of individual TCRs with disease status, and machine learning. All discovery cohort repertoires had been generated using a single sequencing platform. In addition to the first cohort of 650 to 800 subjects, a separate validation cohort of about 120 different subjects was used. To decide whether each TCR beta V gene segment behaved as functional or pseudogenic, an earlier analysis of some 600 of the donors relied on high-throughput TCR beta sequencing. General conclusions and limits of the study: A group of highly shared sequence variants was considered likely to be a technical artifact of the sequencing pipeline. Cytomegalovirus status was reported to be diagnosed by the classifier with high specificity and sensitivity in both the original and validation cohorts. Compared with equally common non-associated chains, HLA-associated TCR beta chains in a later analysis were more clonally expanded and had lower generation probabilities. Correlated functional status among segregating V segments might reflect linkage disequilibrium, but an unknown experimental factor could not be ruled out. A later analysis found that most CMV-associated TCR beta chains appeared HLA-restricted, with HLA associations seemingly driven largely by CMV exposure. This cohort had only TCR beta chains sequenced, and the lack of alpha or paired-chain data limited which features could be detected. The authors suggested that the approach could potentially be extended to other disease states and immunological phenotypes. Roughly uniform sequencing depth across donors was assumed in presence/absence analyses, although this assumption may not hold. In a later analysis, some 17,000 TCR beta sequences were associated with specific HLA alleles at a false discovery rate of 0.05. A further reported finding was that TCR beta sequences accurately predicted the HLA-A and HLA-B alleles for most subjects in the first cohort. An association between a missense DCLRE1C variant and V-gene and J-gene trimming of TCR beta chains was found in a later genetic analysis and replicated in an independent cohort. The 87-base-pair reads could not distinguish some IMGT-functional V segments, including TRBV6-2 and TRBV6-3, so those segments were excluded. An earlier analysis of some 560 of the donors showed that most TCR beta V segments appeared in productive rearrangements either about 90% or about 30% of the time, which broadly matched IMGT annotations. CMV serostatus was the only immune exposure information available for the cohort. The study listed 164 TCR beta chains as associated with cytomegalovirus. Several of the top co-occurrence clusters appeared to be linked to parvovirus B19, influenza, CMV and Epstein-Barr virus, according to a later analysis. Assigning TCR associations to individual alleles was difficult when HLA alleles, especially DR and DQ, strongly co-occurred. While some public TCRs were present in many individuals, most TCR sequences turned up only very rarely across donors. The earlier analysis of approximately 560 of the donors excluded roughly 17 rarely observed V segments, including chromosome 9 orphons, because counts were too low. A few of the identified cytomegalovirus-associated TCR beta chains were confirmed in vitro to be specific for cytomegalovirus antigens. In a later genetic analysis, fewer N-insertions in productive TCRs were reported among donors in an Asian-associated ancestry cluster than the 666-donor mean. Because HLA typing was unavailable for some donors at each locus, only the typed subset was used in association tests. In a later analysis, the rate of TCR association differed among HLA loci, with DRB1 alleles having the most associated TCRs and HLA-C alleles having the fewest.

The cohort was made up of under 800 healthy bone marrow donors. Cohort members were all nominally healthy when sampled, although unrecorded immune exposures were likely present. The donor was CMV seropositive and belonged to the group of 250 to 300 seropositive cohort members. A peripheral blood sample was collected from each donor, and TCR beta sequencing was performed on peripheral blood mononuclear cells. The Qiagen DNeasy Blood Extraction Kit was used to extract genomic DNA from the blood cell samples. Cut back by 6 bases and 4 bases, the V and J ends lie 15 bases apart. The germline V gene specifies MNHEY as CDR1 and SVGAGI as CDR2. From the cysteine up to the phenylalanine, the CDR3 has a length of 14 residues. Of the read, only the CDR3 DNA is kept; its 42 bases are in frame from base 1. The method behind the library was the immunoSEQ multiplex PCR assay. For the multiplex PCR, a mixture combining 60 forward primers for TCR Vbeta segments and 13 reverse primers for TCR Jbeta segments was used. Amplification of the CDR3 region of rearranged TCR beta genes was performed with a multiplex PCR assay on genomic DNA. Amplified TCR beta libraries were sequenced as 87-base-pair reads on the Illumina HiSeq System. The original methods were these. A later analysis tallied approximately 87 million unique TCR beta chains across the 610 or so repertoires, and around 12 million of those chains were shared by two or more donors. A nearest-neighbor algorithm error-corrected the raw reads and collapsed the reads into unique sequences, merging closely related sequences to remove PCR and sequencing errors. V, D and J gene segments were assigned by aligning CDR3 sequences to IMGT reference sequences. For a sequence to be retained, a match of at least six nucleotides to both a V gene segment and a J gene segment was required. Rearrangements were classified as productive when the CDR3 lacked stop codons and remained in frame with V and J, and all other rearrangements were classified as non-productive. Following IMGT convention, CDR3 was defined as the stretch from the second conserved V-encoded cysteine up to the conserved J-encoded phenylalanine. In an earlier analysis of 587 of the donors, sequences lacking an unambiguous match to a single V gene segment were excluded. An earlier analysis of several hundred of the donors called V segments functional above 56.7% productive rearrangements and segregating when the between-donor standard deviation exceeded 5%. A statistical classification framework was built for diagnosing cytomegalovirus status from the catalog of TCR beta chain sequences. V and J gene assignment, in a later analysis, came from comparing TCR nucleotide sequences with IMGT/GENE-DB human TR gene sequences. The TCRdist pipeline was used in a later analysis to assign CDR3 sequences and most-parsimonious VDJ recombination scenarios. A later analysis defined each TCR beta chain by its CDR3 amino acid sequence plus V-gene family, and excluded reads lacking a unique V-gene family. In a later analysis, fewer than 650 highly shared, low-generation-probability nucleotide sequences were removed to address suspected cross-contamination and a sequencing artifact. In a later analysis, a clonal expansion index was calculated for each public chain from normalized within-repertoire ranks of inferred template counts. In a later analysis, generation probabilities were computed with a VDJ recombination model fitted to out-of-frame rearrangements, and the resulting probabilities were checked against IGoR. Hypergeometric tests were used in a later analysis to score TCR-TCR, TCR-HLA and TCR-CMV co-occurrence, with a repertoire-size bias correction applied to the TCR pairs. A later analysis estimated false discovery rates by permuting HLA or CMV assignments 20 times. A later analysis grouped co-occurring TCRs with DBSCAN, adding TCRdist sequence similarity when clustering within HLA-allele-positive subsets. For co-occurrence clustering, repertoires with fewer than 30,000 or more than 120,000 public chains were excluded, along with four to six repertoires with anomalous nucleotide sharing. TCRdb retrieved this table from immuneACCESS and kept in-frame rearrangements only. Not all clones are present; in checked studies, unresolved V genes account for under half, and no reason is known for the remainder. V, J and clone size reflect that table, while D and trimming were determined from the DNA. This sample holds roughly 120,000 clones; roughly 69% were observed only once. The top ten clonotypes cover 5% to 7% of the sample.

As regards this clone: Its antigen specificity is not known. It has no much larger one-base neighbor in the sample; base qualities were not kept.

Source material: PBMCs. The sequence was collected from a woman between 65 and 79 years old in good health and CMV-seropositive. This sequence uses TRBV6-5 and TRBJ1-1, with TRBD1 perhaps the D gene, on 5 matching bases. The DNA sequence is given as TGTGCCAGCAGATCCCCGGGGGTGGGCACTGAAGCTTTCTTT. Translated, it reads CASRSPGVGTEAFF.